The 9 T cell receptor beta chains listed next were all sequenced from one sample in a study of blood T cell repertoires in COVID-19. Assay: immunoSEQ multiplex PCR; the TCRdb copy retains only in-frame clones and omits some. Of 240,000 or so clones listed, 75% to 90% are singletons. Sample: peripheral blood. All receptors derive from a woman in her thirties who had recovered from COVID-19.

The genes are TRBV5-4 and TRBJ2-5; 7 nucleotides match TRBD1. This CDR3 has 15 residues. J was trimmed by 1 base and V by 3 bases; bases with no gene match: 6. Looked up from germline, CDR1 is SGHNT and CDR2 is YYREEE (reference sequence). CDR3 bases: TGTGCCAGCAGCTCTACAAGGGACAGCCAAGAGACCCAGTACTTC. Encoded protein: CASSSTRDSQETQYF.

This sequence joins TRBV6-5 and TRBJ1-5; D is perhaps TRBD1 (6 bases). Per the germline V gene, CDR1 is MNHEY and CDR2 is SVGAGI. This CDR3 region has 14 residues. Trimming took 4 bases from V and 3 from J, leaving 10 bases between them. DNA of the CDR3: TGTGCCAGCAGTTCGGACAGAGACAATCAGCCCCAGCATTTT. Protein product: CASSSDRDNQPQHF.

The gene calls are TRBV5-4 and TRBJ2-3, with TRBD2 matching over 13 bases. The germline gives CDR1 SGHNT, CDR2 YYREEE (reference sequence). With V trimmed by 4 bases and J by 1 base, 6 bases remained unmatched. The CDR3 consists of 17 residues. CDR3 region: CASSGTSGAARTDTQYF. As DNA, the CDR3 is TGTGCCAGCAGCGGGACTAGCGGGGCGGCTCGCACAGATACGCAGTATTTT.

The chain couples TRBV4-2 to TRBJ1-1; no clear D gene. This CDR3 has 16 amino acids. Trimming shortened V by 0 bases and J by 0 bases, and 11 bases separated the two germline ends. Germline-derived CDR1 and CDR2 are LGHNA and YNFKEQ. The CDR3 nucleotides are TGTGCCAGCAGCCAAGATGAAGGAGTTATGAACACTGAAGCTTTCTTT. Encoded protein: CASSQDEGVMNTEAFF.

The chain combines TRBV6-5 with TRBJ2-7; weak D call: TRBD1 (5 bases). This CDR3 has 16 amino acids. CDR1 and CDR2 (germline): MNHEY, SVGAGI. Trimming shortened V by 0 bases and J by 3 bases, and 15 bases separated the two germline ends. The CDR3 nucleotides read TGTGCCAGCAGTTACTCAAGAGGCCAGGGAATCTACGAGCAGTACTTC. Its protein product is CASSYSRGQGIYEQYF.

This chain links TRBV7-3 with TRBJ1-1; no reliable D call. V lost 0 bases, J lost 7 bases, and 9 bases lay in between. The germline V gene encodes CDR1 SGHTA and CDR2 FQGTGA. CDR3 length: 13 amino acids. The CDR3 DNA reads as TGTGCCAGCAGCTTAACGAGGGCTAGTGAAGCTTTCTTT. This codes for CASSLTRASEAFF.

V usage is TRBV3-1 (or the pseudogene TRBV3-2) and J usage is TRBJ1-2; D possibly corresponds to TRBD1 (5 bases). Trimming took 4 bases from V and 2 from J, leaving 8 bases between them. The V gene's germline CDR1 is LGHDT and CDR2 YNNKEL (reference sequence). The CDR3 extends over 13 amino acids. In DNA form, the CDR3 reads TGTGCCAGCAGCCCCCGGGGGAACTATGGCTACACCTTC. Amino acids: CASSPRGNYGYTF.

The chain recombines TRBV5-1 with TRBJ2-1, with D tentatively TRBD1 (7 bases). The CDR3 runs to 17 residues. Germline CDR1 reads SGHRS; CDR2 reads YFSETQ. V lost 3 bases and J lost 1, with 17 bases in between. This chain's CDR3 is CASSSLGGTVSYNEQFF. The CDR3 bases are TGCGCCAGCAGCTCCCTGGGCGGGACAGTTTCCTACAATGAGCAGTTCTTC.

The V call is TRBV2, the J call TRBJ1-5; D may be TRBD1 (5 bases). The CDR3 sequence is 15 residues long. Germline V gene data show CDR1 as SNHLY and CDR2 as FYNNEI. V was pared by 8 bases and J by 4 bases, with 18 bases between. Here the CDR3 reads CASRGELGPNQPQHF. CDR3 sequence (DNA): TGTGCCAGCCGGGGGGAGTTAGGTCCGAATCAGCCCCAGCATTTT.